Listed here are 27 T cell receptor beta chains from one sample, sequenced in a study of blood T cell repertoires in COVID-19 (dated by TCRdb to 2019 to 2021). Library prep was done by the immunoSEQ multiplex PCR assay. TCRdb limited this immuneACCESS table to in-frame rearrangements with V and J called. A share of clones is missing; checked studies link under half to unresolved V genes, and the rest is unexplained. Present in this sample are about 42,000 clones, 80% to 90% of which were seen just once. The top ten clones comprise 8.5% to 10% of the sample. Sequenced: peripheral blood. These receptors all stem from a man between 25 and 39 years old with active or convalescent COVID-19.

The J gene is TRBJ1-1, the V gene TRBV28, with 8 bases identical to TRBD1. Germline assignment: CDR1 MDHEN and CDR2 SYDVKM. V gave up 6 bases and J gave up 1 base; unmatched junction bases: 4. This CDR3 comprises 14 residues. CDR3 sequence reads: CASSVDRGNTEAFF. The CDR3 coding sequence is TGTGCCAGCAGCGTAGACAGGGGGAACACTGAAGCTTTCTTT.

The chain links TRBV19 to TRBJ1-2; TRBD1 matches at 7 bases. The J segment lost 5 bases and the V segment lost 4 bases, leaving 10 bases of the junction unmatched. The CDR3 covers 15 residues. Germline CDR1 LNHDA, CDR2 SQIVND (reference sequence). The DNA of the CDR3 is TGTGCCAGTAGTACTTGGGACAGAGAATCTTATGGCTACACCTTC. It translates to CASSTWDRESYGYTF.

V is TRBV14 and J is TRBJ1-2, with D maybe TRBD1 (5 bases). Germline lookup yields CDR1 SGHDN and CDR2 FVKESK. CDR3 length: 12 amino acids. The ends were cut back, 6 bases at V and 4 bases at J, with 9 bases in the middle. CDR3 bases: TGTGCCAGCAGACTTACAGGCTATGGCTACACCTTC. Translating gives CASRLTGYGYTF. Looking up the rest from reference TRBV14 and TRBJ1-2 gives the full variable domain: EAGVTQFPSHSVIEKGQTVTLRCDPISGHDNLYWYRRVMGKEIKFLLHFVKESKQDESGMPNNRFLAERTGGTYSTLKVQPAELEDSGVYFCASRLTGYGYTFGSGTRLTVV.

This chain uses TRBV24-1 with TRBJ2-2, with TRBD2 matching over 7 bases. V was pared by 4 bases and J by 4 bases, with 5 bases of the junction left unmatched. The germline gives CDR1 KGHDR, CDR2 SFDVKD. This CDR3 has 15 amino acids. CDR3 loop: CATSEEGGSTGELFF. In nucleotides, the CDR3 is TGTGCCACCAGTGAGGAGGGAGGGTCCACCGGGGAGCTGTTTTTT.

The chain combines TRBV9 with TRBJ1-6; D is perhaps TRBD1 (6 bases). CDR1 is SGDLS, CDR2 YYNGEE, per germline. The CDR3 loop spans 15 amino acids. Trimming cost V 5 bases and J 1 base, with 10 bases left between them. The CDR3 DNA reads as TGTGCCAGCAGTTCAGGGGCTTCCTATAATTCACCCCTCCACTTT. It specifies CASSSGASYNSPLHF.

The chain joins TRBV5-4 to TRBJ2-6; D may be TRBD1 (6 bases). CDR1 and CDR2 (germline): SGHNT, YYREEE (reference sequence). The CDR3 covers 19 residues. Trimming pared 0 bases from V and 2 bases from J, leaving 18 bases between. The DNA of the CDR3 is TGTGCCAGCAGCTTGGCCCCGGGCAGGGGAGCCCCTGGGGCCAACGTCCTGACTTTC. It codes for CASSLAPGRGAPGANVLTF.

V usage is TRBV28 and J usage is TRBJ1-2; D is possibly TRBD1 (5 bases). The CDR3 is 12 amino acids. The germline V and J ends were trimmed by 6 bases and 8 bases, with 13 bases remaining between them. The germline V gene has CDR1 MDHEN and CDR2 SYDVKM. CDR3 protein: CASRTDSRGYTF. The CDR3, as DNA: TGTGCCAGCAGGACCGACAGCAGGGGCTACACCTTC.

This chain links TRBV28 with TRBJ2-2; 7 positions agree with TRBD1. The germline gives CDR1 MDHEN, CDR2 SYDVKM. This CDR3 comprises 13 residues. The CDR3, as DNA: TGTGCTTCGACAGGGACGAACACCGGGGAGCTGTTTTTT. It codes for CASTGTNTGELFF.

V gene TRBV4-3 combines with J gene TRBJ2-5; 10 bases map to TRBD2. CDR3 length equals 17 residues. The germline V gene encodes CDR1 LGHNA and CDR2 YSLEER. Trimming removed 2 bases from V and 5 bases from J; junction bases left unmatched: 11. The CDR3 reads CASSQYLLSGGDETQYF. The CDR3, as DNA: TGCGCCAGCAGCCAATACCTGCTGAGCGGGGGGGACGAGACCCAGTACTTC.

The rearrangement joins TRBV28 to TRBJ1-5; D possibly corresponds to TRBD1 (6 bases). Germline CDR1 is MDHEN and CDR2 is SYDVKM. V was shortened by 3 bases and J by 1 base, with 13 bases between the two germline ends. The CDR3 totals 16 residues. CDR3 sequence: CASSFQGFGSNQPQHF. CDR3 DNA sequence: TGTGCCAGCAGTTTCCAGGGGTTTGGGAGCAATCAGCCCCAGCATTTT.

This clone was seen once. The chain recombines TRBV29-1 with TRBJ2-3; 10 bases line up with TRBD2. CDR1 and CDR2 (germline): SQVTM, ANQGSEA. Unmatched junction bases numbered 9, after V lost 6 bases and J lost 3 bases. The CDR3 has 15 amino acids. The CDR3 here is CSVVASGRLTDTQYF. DNA for the CDR3: TGCAGCGTCGTTGCTAGCGGGAGACTAACAGATACGCAGTATTTT.

The chain carries TRBV12-5 and TRBJ1-1; TRBD1 aligns across 7 bases. After removal of 4 bases from V and 8 bases from J, the junction contained 4 bases not matched to a gene. CDR1 and CDR2 from the germline V gene are LGHNT and FRNRAP. This CDR3 is built from 12 residues. The CDR3 DNA reads as TGTGCTAGTGGTTCCGGACAGGCAGAAGCTTTCTTT. Encoded protein: CASGSGQAEAFF.

The V call is TRBV10-1, the J call TRBJ2-5; 7 bases are shared with TRBD2. CDR1 WNHNN and CDR2 SYGVQD come from the germline V gene (reference sequence). Germline trimming cut 4 bases from V and 2 bases from J; bases unmatched to any gene: 4. The CDR3 spans 14 residues. For the CDR3, the DNA is TGCGCCAGCAGTGCCGAGCGGGGACAAGAGACCCAGTACTTC. Its translation: CASSAERGQETQYF.

The chain is built from TRBV27 and TRBJ2-7, with 11 bases fitting TRBD2. Per the germline V gene, CDR1 is MNHEY and CDR2 is SMNVEV (reference sequence). The CDR3 has 18 residues. Trimming removed 4 bases from V and 5 bases from J; junction bases left unmatched: 16. In DNA form, the CDR3 reads TGTGCCAGCAGTTCTACCACCTCTAGCGGGAGGAGGTTGGACGAGCAGTACGTC. Its translation is CASSSTTSSGRRLDEQYV.

The chain uses TRBV19 and TRBJ1-5; TRBD1 is a possible D gene (6 bases). V was trimmed by 7 bases and J by 4 bases, leaving 14 bases between them. The length of the CDR3 is 14 residues. The V gene's germline CDR1 is LNHDA and CDR2 SQIVND (reference sequence). The CDR3: CASNLRDTNQPQHF. The CDR3 coding sequence is TGTGCCAGTAATCTCCGGGACACAAATCAGCCCCAGCATTTT.

This chain connects TRBV2 to TRBJ1-1, with TRBD1 matching 8 bases. CDR1 is SNHLY and CDR2 is FYNNEI in the germline V gene. The CDR3 extends over 14 amino acids. Unmatched junction bases numbered 5, after V lost 0 bases and J lost 8 bases. CDR3 sequence: CASSEARHRGEAFF. DNA of the CDR3: TGTGCCAGCAGTGAAGCGAGACACAGGGGGGAAGCTTTCTTT. Combining the CDR3 with reference TRBV2 and TRBJ1-1 gives the whole variable domain EPEVTQTPSHQVTQMGQEVILRCVPISNHLYFYWYRQILGQKVEFLVSFYNNEISEKSEIFDDQFSVERPDGSNFTLKIRSTKLEDSAMYFCASSEARHRGEAFFGQGTRLTVV.

V usage is TRBV2 and J usage is TRBJ2-2; D might be TRBD2 (5 bases). Germline V gene lookup returns CDR1 SNHLY and CDR2 FYNNEI. The CDR3 runs to 13 residues. Trimming shortened V by 4 bases and J by 6 bases, and 9 bases separated the two germline ends. The CDR3 loop is CASSGEGPGELFF. DNA of the CDR3: TGTGCCAGCAGTGGTGAGGGTCCCGGGGAGCTGTTTTTT.

V and J are TRBV27 and TRBJ2-7, with D perhaps TRBD1 (6 bases). This CDR3 has 14 amino acids. Trimming removed 3 bases from V and 2 bases from J, with 11 bases in between. Looked up from germline, CDR1 is MNHEY and CDR2 is SMNVEV (reference sequence). This CDR3 reads CASSFRDKTYEQYF. In nucleotides, the CDR3 is TGTGCCAGCAGTTTCCGGGACAAGACCTACGAGCAGTACTTC.

The count of this clone is one. The rearrangement uses TRBV5-8 and TRBJ1-1; possible D gene TRBD1, 6 bases. With 0 bases removed from V and 3 bases from J, the gap between germline ends came to 9 bases. Germline V gene sequence: CDR1 SGHTS, CDR2 YDEGEE. The CDR3 extends over 14 amino acids. In nucleotides, the CDR3 is TGTGCCAGCAGCTTGGATTGGGGGCACACTGAAGCTTTCTTT. Its translation: CASSLDWGHTEAFF. The entire variable domain, with the rest obtained from reference TRBV5-8 and TRBJ1-1, is as follows: EAGVTQSPTHLIKTRGQQATLRCSPISGHTSVYWYQQALGLGLQFLLWYDEGEERNRGNFPPRFSGRQFPNYSSELNVNALELEDSALYLCASSLDWGHTEAFFGQGTRLTVV.

This clone is a singleton in its sample. One end of the junction fails to match germline, which may point to a read error. The V gene is TRBV6-5, the J gene TRBJ1-2; 8 bases agree with TRBD1. Germline CDR1 and CDR2: MNHEY and SVGAGI. This CDR3 comprises 15 residues. The CDR3 sequence is CASGYSTGAQGGYTF. The CDR3 DNA is TGTGCCAGCGGTTACTCGACAGGGGCACAAGGTGGCTACACCTTC.

V is TRBV30 and J is TRBJ1-4; TRBD1 matches 8 bases. The CDR3 is 15 amino acids. CDR1 and CDR2 (germline): GTSNPN, SVGIG (reference sequence). V shed 0 bases, J shed 7 bases, and the junction held 7 bases outside the gene matches. The CDR3 DNA follows: TGTGCCTGGAGTGTCAACAGGGGGGGGGTTGAAAAACTGTTTTTT. Translated: CAWSVNRGGVEKLFF.

This clone was seen just once. The chain carries TRBV11-2 and TRBJ1-2; 8 bases line up with TRBD1. This CDR3 region has 15 residues. Trimming cost V 1 base and J 12 bases; bases outside gene matches: 13. Germline CDR1 is SGHAT and CDR2 is FQNNGV. CDR3: CASSLAGGPTGGHTF. DNA for the CDR3: TGTGCCAGCAGCTTAGCCGGGGGCCCTACAGGGGGGCACACCTTC.

The V and J genes are TRBV12-5 and TRBJ1-1; TRBD1 aligns across 10 bases. This CDR3 spans 14 amino acids. Unmatched junction bases numbered 10, after V lost 6 bases and J lost 9 bases. CDR1 is LGHNT, CDR2 FRNRAP, per germline. For the CDR3, the DNA is TGTGCTAGTGGACCGGGACAGGGGCCTCAACAAGCTTTCTTT. Translating gives CASGPGQGPQQAFF.

The V and J genes are TRBV27 and TRBJ1-6, with 10 bases aligning to TRBD1. Germline CDR1 is MNHEY and CDR2 is SMNVEV (reference sequence). The CDR3 covers 17 residues. V lost 4 bases and J lost 2; bases outside the gene matches: 5. The CDR3 sequence is CASSSGTGVTYNSPLHF. The CDR3 bases are TGTGCCAGCAGTTCCGGGACAGGGGTGACCTATAATTCACCCCTCCACTTT.

The rearrangement joins TRBV7-3 to TRBJ2-3, with 7 bases lining up with TRBD1. The CDR3 loop spans 16 amino acids. J gave up 5 bases and V 2 bases, and 10 bases lay outside the gene matches. Germline V gene sequence: CDR1 SGHTA, CDR2 FQGTGA. In DNA form, the CDR3 reads TGTGCCAGCAGCTTAGTAGGGGGCCGGCGAGGAGATACGCAGTATTTT. Residues: CASSLVGGRRGDTQYF.

This chain uses TRBV19 with TRBJ2-7, with D perhaps matching TRBD1 (6 bases). This CDR3 spans 14 amino acids. V was shortened by 4 bases and J by 2 bases, with 12 bases between the two germline ends. The germline V gene has CDR1 LNHDA and CDR2 SQIVND (reference sequence). The CDR3 reads CASSTATGPYEQYF. In nucleotides, the CDR3 is TGTGCCAGTAGTACAGCGACAGGACCCTACGAGCAGTACTTC.

The J gene is TRBJ1-1, the V gene TRBV7-8; perhaps TRBD1 as D (6 bases). The CDR3 runs 14 residues. The germline V gene encodes CDR1 SGHVS and CDR2 FQNEAQ. Trimming removed 4 bases from V and 1 base from J, with 10 bases in between. CDR3 sequence: CASSWDKSNTEAFF. CDR3 DNA: TGTGCCAGCAGCTGGGACAAATCGAACACTGAAGCTTTCTTT.